Listed below are T cell receptor beta chains from one sample, sequenced in a study of T cell responses to AZD1222 COVID-19 vaccine. Assay: immunoSEQ multiplex PCR; the TCRdb copy retains only in-frame clones and omits some. The table lists about 130,000 clones, about 93% of them singletons. The specimen was peripheral blood, collected 28 days after the second AZD1222 dose. The receptors derive from an adult who received the AZD1222 COVID-19 vaccine. The CDR3 runs from the conserved cysteine through the conserved F or W.

j_gene: TRBJ1-2; v_gene: TRBV30; CDR3aa: CACSQGYTF
j_gene: TRBJ2-3; v_gene: TRBV14; CDR3aa: CASSQDSVALAGITDTQYF
j_gene: TRBJ2-1; v_gene: TRBV19; CDR3aa: CASGWGYNEQFF
j_gene: TRBJ1-1; v_gene: TRBV20-1; CDR3aa: CSARGNTEAFF
j_gene: TRBJ2-7; v_gene: TRBV4-1; CDR3aa: CASSPGGAGEQYF
j_gene: TRBJ2-3; v_gene: TRBV18; CDR3aa: CASSPSAVGKTQYF
j_gene: TRBJ1-3; v_gene: TRBV10-3; CDR3aa: CAIRANRGHSGNTIYF
j_gene: TRBJ1-4; v_gene: TRBV30; CDR3aa: CAWSTREGDEKLFF
j_gene: TRBJ2-5; v_gene: TRBV19; CDR3aa: CASSPPPGMRSAGKTQYF
j_gene: TRBJ2-7; v_gene: TRBV20-1; CDR3aa: CSASTGYEQYF
j_gene: TRBJ2-3; v_gene: TRBV7-3; CDR3aa: CASSLNGAGLGTQYF
j_gene: TRBJ1-2; v_gene: TRBV5-1; CDR3aa: CASSRDNYGYTF
j_gene: TRBJ2-5; v_gene: TRBV5-4; CDR3aa: CASSTEGRETQYF
j_gene: TRBJ2-7; v_gene: TRBV5-4; CDR3aa: CASSLGSTSSYEQYF
j_gene: TRBJ2-7; v_gene: TRBV5-6; CDR3aa: CASSFGSSAREQYF
j_gene: TRBJ2-3; v_gene: TRBV30; CDR3aa: CAWSSNWAGSTDTQYF
j_gene: TRBJ1-1; v_gene: TRBV27; CDR3aa: CASSWDRMNTEAFF
j_gene: TRBJ1-2; v_gene: TRBV5-5; CDR3aa: CASSSNWLGGYTF
j_gene: TRBJ1-5; v_gene: TRBV19; CDR3aa: CASSILGTGSEPQHF
j_gene: TRBJ1-5; v_gene: TRBV12-3/TRBV12-4; CDR3aa: CASSLAENQPQHF
j_gene: TRBJ2-3; v_gene: TRBV11-2; CDR3aa: CASSATGSTDTQYF
j_gene: TRBJ2-2; v_gene: TRBV2; CDR3aa: CASSLLAANTGELFF
j_gene: TRBJ2-2; v_gene: TRBV19; CDR3aa: CASNPLHGSPDRGGELFF
j_gene: TRBJ1-1; v_gene: TRBV20-1; CDR3aa: CRAKANTEAFF
j_gene: TRBJ2-2; v_gene: TRBV30; CDR3aa: CAWRTIRIETGELFF
j_gene: TRBJ2-7; v_gene: TRBV11-3; CDR3aa: CASSPRDNPSEQYF
j_gene: TRBJ1-6; v_gene: TRBV3-1/TRBV3-2; CDR3aa: CASSQERNSPLHF
j_gene: TRBJ2-1; v_gene: TRBV27; CDR3aa: CASTPGLPAYNEQFF
j_gene: TRBJ1-5; v_gene: TRBV28; CDR3aa: CASNRGSHNQPQHF